Presented here are 29 T cell receptor beta chains from one specimen sequenced in a study of T cells in Graves' hyperthyroidism and ophthalmopathy. The investigators amplified TCR beta CDR3 regions from RNA transcripts. First-round RT-PCR targeting the TCR CDR3 was performed with the HTBI primer set. TCRdb reprocessed the multiplex PCR reads via MiXCR and lists one record per CDR3 protein. This table has 300,000 or so distinct CDR3 sequences, 15% to 20% appearing once. Sequencing used blood. The receptors derive from a man aged 25-45 years with Graves' hyperthyroidism.

This clonotype was detected many times. The chain joins TRBV11-2 to TRBJ1-1, with D perhaps matching TRBD1 (5 bases). Per the germline V gene, CDR1 is SGHAT and CDR2 is FQNNGV. V dropped 6 bases and J dropped 12 bases, with 20 bases sitting between them. The CDR3 runs to 13 residues. As DNA, the CDR3 is TGTGCCAGCAGATCCCTATGGGACCTAATGACTTTCTTT. Its protein product is CASRSLWDLMTFF. Variable domain in full (rest from reference TRBV11-2 and TRBJ1-1): EAGVAQSPRYKIIEKRQSVAFWCNPISGHATLYWYQQILGQGPKLLIQFQNNGVVDDSQLPKDRFSAERLKGVDSTLKIQPAKLEDSAVYLCASRSLWDLMTFFGQGTRLTVV.

This clonotype was seen at least ten times. This sequence joins TRBV7-9 and TRBJ2-7, with 8 bases aligning to TRBD2. The CDR3 consists of 16 residues. CDR1 and CDR2 (germline): SEHNR, FQNEAQ (reference sequence). The junction had 16 bases not matched to a gene; V was cut back by 5 bases and J by 7 bases. The CDR3 reads CASSQSGSPMSGEQYF. In DNA form, the CDR3 reads TGTGCCAGCAGCCAAAGCGGGAGCCCAATGAGTGGGGAGCAGTACTTC. Full variable domain (outside the CDR3, taken from reference TRBV7-9 and TRBJ2-7): DTGVSQNPRHKITKRGQNVTFRCDPISEHNRLYWYRQTLGQGPEFLTYFQNEAQLEKSRLLSDRFSAERPKGSFSTLEIQRTEQGDSAMYLCASSQSGSPMSGEQYFGPGTRLTVT.

This clonotype came up a few times. The chain employs TRBV30 and TRBJ2-7; D is ambiguous. V was pared by 3 bases and J by 1 base, with 7 bases between. The CDR3 covers 12 residues. Germline CDR1 and CDR2: GTSNPN and SVGIG (reference sequence). CDR3 nucleotide sequence: TGTGCCTGGAGGTCGGATTCCTACGAGCAGTACTTC. Translated, it gives CAWRSDSYEQYF.

This chain connects TRBV10-3 to TRBJ2-3; no reliable D call. There are 14 residues in the CDR3. The V gene's germline CDR1 is ENHRY and CDR2 SYGVKD. V gave up 5 bases and J gave up 2 bases, with 11 bases separating them. The CDR3 DNA follows: TGTGCCATCAGTAAGATGGACGCCACAGATACGCAGTATTTT. Its translation: CAISKMDATDTQYF.

The V and J genes are TRBV20-1 and TRBJ2-3; tentatively, D is TRBD1 (6 bases). Between the trimmed V and J ends, which lost 6 bases and 4 bases, there was a span of 17 bases. In germline, CDR1 is DFQATT, CDR2 SNEGSKA (reference sequence). The CDR3 extends over 14 amino acids. The CDR3 protein is CSALLSRGPDTQYF. In DNA form, the CDR3 reads TGCAGTGCCCTTCTCTCCAGGGGCCCAGATACGCAGTATTTT.

This clonotype was detected ten times or more. The chain joins TRBV30 to TRBJ2-3; tentative D call: TRBD2 (6 bases). The CDR3 has 15 amino acids. V gave up 2 bases and J gave up 0 bases, with 12 bases separating them. The germline CDR1 and CDR2 sequences are GTSNPN and SVGIG (reference sequence). The chain's CDR3 is CAWSRGGTSTDTQYF. The CDR3 DNA follows: TGTGCCTGGAGTCGCGGCGGGACTAGCACAGATACGCAGTATTTT.

The genes are TRBV6-1 and TRBJ1-2; D is unresolved. The CDR3 has 12 amino acids. V was trimmed by 8 bases and J by 1 base, leaving 8 bases between them. Germline V gene lookup returns CDR1 MNHNS and CDR2 SASEGT. The DNA for the CDR3 is TGTGCCAGCGCCGTGAATAACTATGGCTACACCTTC. This translates into CASAVNNYGYTF.

This clonotype occurred many times. The chain has TRBV2 and TRBJ1-5; D is undetermined. This CDR3 contains 13 residues. Trimming shortened V by 6 bases and J by 3 bases, and 9 bases separated the two germline ends. The V gene's germline CDR1 is SNHLY and CDR2 FYNNEI. The CDR3 spells CASSRLINQPQHF. The CDR3 DNA reads as TGTGCCAGCAGCCGTCTCATCAATCAGCCCCAGCATTTT. Based on the CDR3 plus reference TRBV2 and TRBJ1-5, the full variable domain is EPEVTQTPSHQVTQMGQEVILRCVPISNHLYFYWYRQILGQKVEFLVSFYNNEISEKSEIFDDQFSVERPDGSNFTLKIRSTKLEDSAMYFCASSRLINQPQHFGDGTRLSIL.

At least ten counts were recorded for this clonotype. The J gene is TRBJ2-1, the V gene TRBV24-1; 7 bases agree with TRBD2. Trimming took 6 bases from V and 2 from J; bases not matched to a gene: 6. The CDR3 runs to 15 residues. Germline V gene data show CDR1 as KGHDR and CDR2 as SFDVKD. The chain's CDR3 is CATSLAGEAYNEQFF. In DNA, the CDR3 is TGTGCCACCAGTCTGGCGGGAGAAGCCTACAATGAGCAGTTCTTC.

In this sample, this clonotype turned up a few times. The chain uses TRBV5-5 and TRBJ2-1, with 10 bases identical to TRBD1. V dropped 4 bases and J dropped 5; count of bases not matched to a gene: 3. The CDR3 totals 14 residues. Germline-derived CDR1 and CDR2 are SGHKS and YYEKEE (reference sequence). CDR3: CASSPGQGNNEQFF. The DNA of the CDR3 is TGTGCCAGCAGCCCGGGACAGGGGAACAATGAGCAGTTCTTC.

This clonotype showed up many times. This chain joins TRBV7-3 and TRBJ2-1; the D gene could be TRBD1 or TRBD2 (5 bases each). The ends were cut back, 0 bases at V and 0 bases at J, with 9 bases in the middle. This CDR3 comprises 16 residues. Germline V CDR1 and CDR2: SGHTA, FQGTGA. This chain's CDR3 is CASSLTGDVSYNEQFF. As DNA, the CDR3 is TGTGCCAGCAGCTTAACCGGGGACGTCTCCTACAATGAGCAGTTCTTC.

This clonotype was recorded at least ten times. The J gene is TRBJ1-2, the V gene TRBV20-1; no clear D. Trimming stripped 6 bases from V and 4 bases from J, with 12 bases between. The CDR3 is 12 amino acids. Germline CDR1 reads DFQATT; CDR2 reads SNEGSKA (reference sequence). Here the CDR3 DNA reads TGCAGTGCCAGACCGGGTGGCTATGGCTACACCTTC. Amino acids: CSARPGGYGYTF.

This clonotype was counted between two and nine times. The V and J genes are TRBV10-3 and TRBJ1-6, with D unresolved. The CDR3 is 14 amino acids. The germline gives CDR1 ENHRY, CDR2 SYGVKD. The germline V and J ends were trimmed by 6 bases and 6 bases, with 12 bases remaining between them. The CDR3 reads CAISPVDINSPLHF. Written as DNA, the CDR3 is TGTGCCATCAGCCCCGTGGATATTAATTCACCCCTCCACTTT.

The rearrangement uses TRBV9 and TRBJ2-5, with TRBD1 identical over 10 bases. The CDR3 is 15 residues long. The V and J ends lost 3 bases and 4 bases, in that order; junction bases with no gene match: 6. The germline V gene encodes CDR1 SGDLS and CDR2 YYNGEE. The CDR3 protein is CASSGGTGEAETQYF. The CDR3 nucleotides are TGTGCCAGCAGCGGCGGGACAGGGGAGGCAGAGACCCAGTACTTC.

This chain links TRBV27 with TRBJ1-4; D gene unclear. Trimming left V 8 bases short and J 5 bases short, with 6 bases between. The CDR3 sequence is 11 residues long. From germline, CDR1 is MNHEY and CDR2 SMNVEV (reference sequence). The CDR3 sequence is CASWNNEKLFF. The CDR3 DNA reads TGTGCCAGCTGGAACAATGAAAAACTGTTTTTT. Supplemented by reference TRBV27 and TRBJ1-4, the full variable domain reads EAQVTQNPRYLITVTGKKLTVTCSQNMNHEYMSWYRQDPGLGLRQIYYSMNVEVTDKGDVPEGYKVSRKEKRNFPLILESPSPNQTSLYFCASWNNEKLFFGSGTQLSVL.

This clonotype came up many times. The chain is built from TRBV29-1 and TRBJ2-5; the match to TRBD2 covers 13 bases. CDR3 length: 16 amino acids. Losses at the gene ends were 7 bases for V and 2 bases for J; bases not matched to a gene: 10. Germline V gene sequence: CDR1 SQVTM, CDR2 ANQGSEA. The CDR3 DNA reads TGCAGCGCGGGGGGAGGACTAGCGGGAGTTCAAGAGACCCAGTACTTC. Its protein is CSAGGGLAGVQETQYF.

The chain has TRBV4-1 and TRBJ1-1, with 7 bases identical to TRBD1. The germline gives CDR1 MGHRA, CDR2 YSYEKL. This CDR3 is 17 amino acids long. The ends lost 5 bases at V and 1 base at J; junction bases unmatched: 13. The CDR3 region has the DNA TGCGCCAGCAGCAGGCCACACAGGGGATTCTCGAACACTGAAGCTTTCTTT. Translating gives CASSRPHRGFSNTEAFF.

The chain carries TRBV24-1 and TRBJ2-5; D not certain. There are 14 residues in the CDR3. V lost 3 bases to trimming and J lost 3 bases, with 10 bases between them. The germline gives CDR1 KGHDR, CDR2 SFDVKD. DNA for the CDR3: TGTGCCACCAGTGATGTGGGATTCAAAGAGACCCAGTACTTC. Its translation is CATSDVGFKETQYF.

This clonotype was recorded many times. The chain has TRBV28 and TRBJ2-1; the match to TRBD2 covers 9 bases. The CDR3 consists of 17 residues. CDR1 is MDHEN, CDR2 SYDVKM, per germline. J was trimmed by 8 bases and V by 5 bases; bases with no gene match: 16. The CDR3 DNA sequence: TGTGCCAGCAGTCTAGATATCGGCGGGAGGGCCGATTATGAGCAGTTCTTC. This encodes CASSLDIGGRADYEQFF.

This clonotype has a handful of counts. The CDR3 here is CSVEDWASSEQYF. The CDR3 region has the DNA TGCAGCGTTGAAGACTGGGCGAGTAGCGAGCAGTACTTC. The genes are TRBV29-1 and TRBJ2-7, with unresolved D. Germline CDR1 reads SQVTM; CDR2 reads ANQGSEA. V lost 0 bases, J lost 6 bases, and 12 bases lay in between. This CDR3 has 13 amino acids.

This clonotype was detected ten times or more. This chain links TRBV3-1 with TRBJ2-5; D uncertain. Germline CDR1 is LGHDT and CDR2 is YNNKEL (reference sequence). The CDR3 covers 12 residues. V was cut by 5 bases and J by 4 bases, with 8 bases left in between. CDR3 sequence: CASSSNGETQYF. Here the CDR3 DNA reads TGTGCCAGCAGCTCAAATGGAGAGACCCAGTACTTC.

This chain joins TRBV18 and TRBJ1-5; the D gene is possibly TRBD1 (5 bases). This CDR3 spans 13 amino acids. Germline assignment: CDR1 KGHSH and CDR2 LQKENI. Trimming pared 6 bases from V and 11 bases from J, leaving 17 bases between. The CDR3 DNA reads as TGTGCCAGCTCCACCGTGGGGGGAGAAACCCAGCATTTT. As protein: CASSTVGGETQHF.

Relative to its sample, this clonotype is large (0.1 to 1%). This chain connects TRBV27 to TRBJ2-1; a possible D gene is TRBD2 (5 bases). The CDR3 length is 16 residues. Looked up from germline, CDR1 is MNHEY and CDR2 is SMNVEV (reference sequence). V was clipped by 5 bases and J by 6 bases, with 20 bases between them. As DNA, the CDR3 is TGTGCCAGCAGTGAGTCCCTAGCATCCGGTGGCAATGAGCAGTTCTTC. Amino acid sequence: CASSESLASGGNEQFF.

This sequence joins TRBV11-2 and TRBJ1-2; 8 bases map to TRBD1. CDR1 and CDR2 (germline): SGHAT, FQNNGV. The CDR3 is 14 amino acids. V gave up 1 base and J gave up 2 bases; unmatched junction bases: 0. Written as DNA, the CDR3 is TGTGCCAGCAGCTTAGGGACAGGGAACTATGGCTACACCTTC. Its protein is CASSLGTGNYGYTF. Full variable domain (rest looked up from reference TRBV11-2 and TRBJ1-2): EAGVAQSPRYKIIEKRQSVAFWCNPISGHATLYWYQQILGQGPKLLIQFQNNGVVDDSQLPKDRFSAERLKGVDSTLKIQPAKLEDSAVYLCASSLGTGNYGYTFGSGTRLTVV.

V is TRBV20-1 and J is TRBJ1-5; the match to TRBD1 covers 10 bases. There are 16 residues in the CDR3. The V and J ends lost 0 bases and 3 bases, in that order; junction bases with no gene match: 5. CDR1 is DFQATT and CDR2 is SNEGSKA in the germline V gene (reference sequence). The CDR3 sequence: CSARDRDRGLNQPQHF. The CDR3 region has the DNA TGCAGTGCTAGAGACCGGGACAGGGGCCTCAATCAGCCCCAGCATTTT.

This clonotype has at least ten counts. The chain links TRBV7-8 to TRBJ2-7, with no clear D. V dropped 5 bases and J dropped 3 bases, with 8 bases sitting between them. The germline V gene encodes CDR1 SGHVS and CDR2 FQNEAQ. This CDR3 is built from 12 residues. The chain's CDR3 is CASSQDIYEQYF. The CDR3 nucleotides are TGTGCCAGCAGCCAAGACATCTACGAGCAGTACTTC.

This chain uses TRBV5-1 with TRBJ2-1, with 9 nucleotides matching TRBD1. The CDR3 length is 15 residues. Trimming took 2 bases from V and 8 from J; bases not matched to a gene: 8. CDR1 SGHRS and CDR2 YFSETQ come from the germline V gene. The CDR3, as DNA: TGCGCCAGCAGCTTAGACAGGGGGGCGTCGTATGAGCAGTTCTTC. Amino acids: CASSLDRGASYEQFF.

In this sample, this clonotype turned up many times. The genes are TRBV6-1 and TRBJ1-2, with TRBD1 as a possible D gene (6 bases). CDR1 MNHNS and CDR2 SASEGT come from the germline V gene. The CDR3 extends over 17 amino acids. Trimming stripped 5 bases from V and 5 bases from J, with 24 bases between. The chain's CDR3 is CASSLNYPTDRQYGYTF. CDR3 DNA sequence: TGTGCCAGCAGTTTGAACTACCCAACAGACAGGCAATATGGCTACACCTTC.

For this clonotype: With a much larger clone just one base away, this may be a read error. This chain joins TRBV11-3 and TRBJ2-2; 7 nucleotides agree with TRBD2. Germline loops: CDR1 SGHNT, CDR2 YENEEA. V dropped 6 bases and J dropped 4; count of bases not matched to a gene: 11. The CDR3 runs 16 residues. Here the CDR3 reads CASSLFAGVATGELFF. The CDR3 DNA follows: TGTGCCAGCAGTCTCTTCGCGGGAGTGGCCACCGGGGAGCTGTTTTTT.